These 23 T cell receptor beta chains share one sample of origin, sequenced in a study of blood T cell repertoires in COVID-19. Data came from immunoSEQ multiplex PCR; TCRdb stores just in-frame clones and leaves some out. The sample yields around 250,000 clones, approximately 89% seen once. Sequenced sample: peripheral blood. Every receptor here comes from a woman aged 55-70 years who had recovered from COVID-19.

This clone was seen a few times. The chain uses TRBV12-3 or TRBV12-4 and TRBJ1-2; D gene uncertain. V was shortened by 8 bases and J by 0 bases, with 4 bases between the two germline ends. There are 11 residues in the CDR3. The CDR3: CASGPNYGYTF. CDR3 DNA: TGTGCCAGCGGCCCTAACTATGGCTACACCTTC.

The chain links TRBV11-2 to TRBJ2-6, with 7 bases identical to TRBD2. Germline CDR1 SGHAT, CDR2 FQNNGV. V shed 2 bases and J 4 bases; nucleotides not matched to a gene: 11. There are 18 residues in the CDR3. CDR3 coding DNA: TGTGCCAGCAGCTTATCGGGACTAACCTCCTCCGGGGCCAACGTCCTGACTTTC. This gives the protein CASSLSGLTSSGANVLTF.

This clone has a handful of counts. Here the CDR3 reads CASSVGGHINYGYTF. In DNA form, the CDR3 reads TGTGCCAGCAGCGTAGGAGGGCATATCAACTATGGCTACACCTTC. The chain joins TRBV9 to TRBJ1-2, with D hard to call. The CDR3 is made up of 15 amino acids. Trimming removed 0 bases from V and 2 bases from J, with 11 bases in between. CDR1 SGDLS and CDR2 YYNGEE come from the germline V gene.

V and J are TRBV7-3 and TRBJ2-1, with 7 bases fitting TRBD2. This CDR3 has 16 residues. CDR1 and CDR2 from the germline V gene are SGHTA and FQGTGA. V was pared by 5 bases and J by 4 bases, with 11 bases of the junction left unmatched. DNA for the CDR3: TGTGCCAGCAGCCCGCGCAGGTCTAGCGGTTACAATGAGCAGTTCTTC. This gives the protein CASSPRRSSGYNEQFF.

The genes are TRBV7-3 and TRBJ2-6, with D possibly matching TRBD1 (5 bases). Deletions cut 6 bases from V and 1 base from J, with 10 bases between. The CDR3 runs 15 residues. Per germline, CDR1 SGHTA and CDR2 FQGTGA. CDR3: CASSPDTSGANVLTF. The CDR3 DNA sequence: TGTGCCAGCAGTCCGGACACTTCTGGGGCCAACGTCCTGACTTTC.

This clone was counted a single time. The chain employs TRBV6-5 and TRBJ1-4; 7 nucleotides match TRBD1. Germline lookup yields CDR1 MNHEY and CDR2 SVGAGI. J lost 8 bases, V lost 2 bases, and 5 bases had no gene match. The CDR3 contains 14 residues. CDR3 sequence (DNA): TGTGCCAGCAGTTACACGACAGGGAACGAAAAACTGTTTTTT. This encodes CASSYTTGNEKLFF.

The chain combines TRBV7-3 with TRBJ2-5; 11 positions match TRBD1. The CDR3 loop spans 14 amino acids. J lost 4 bases, V lost 3 bases, and 1 base had no gene match. Germline CDR1 SGHTA, CDR2 FQGTGA. The chain's CDR3 is CASSFGTGGETQYF. The CDR3 DNA follows: TGTGCCAGCAGCTTCGGGACAGGGGGAGAGACCCAGTACTTC.

The chain links TRBV5-1 to TRBJ1-4, with no clear D. V was trimmed by 1 base and J by 5 bases, leaving 9 bases between them. Germline V gene data show CDR1 as SGHRS and CDR2 as YFSETQ. The CDR3 consists of 14 residues. The CDR3 DNA follows: TGCGCCAGCAGCTTGACTTTGCTAAATGAAAAACTGTTTTTT. It codes for CASSLTLLNEKLFF.

This sequence joins TRBV3-1 (or the pseudogene TRBV3-2) and TRBJ2-7, with 12 bases matching TRBD2. Germline values: CDR1 LGHDT, CDR2 YNNKEL (reference sequence). J lost 4 bases, V lost 2 bases, and 3 bases had no gene match. The CDR3 loop spans 15 amino acids. The CDR3 reads CASSQLAGGPYEQYF. The CDR3 nucleotides are TGTGCCAGCAGCCAACTAGCGGGGGGGCCGTACGAGCAGTACTTC.

This clone was detected a few times. The chain combines TRBV7-2 with TRBJ2-1; tentative D call: TRBD1 (6 bases). The CDR3 sequence is 14 residues long. V was trimmed by 5 bases and J by 9 bases, leaving 17 bases between them. Per germline, CDR1 SGHTA and CDR2 FQGNSA. The CDR3 is CASSRGSMGAEQFF. The CDR3 coding sequence is TGTGCCAGCAGCCGCGGGTCAATGGGGGCTGAGCAGTTCTTC.

This clone was seen only once. One end of the junction fails to match germline, which may point to a read error. The V call is TRBV7-7, the J call TRBJ2-4, with 8 nucleotides matching TRBD1. CDR1 and CDR2 (germline): SSHAT, FNYEAQ (reference sequence). CDR3 length: 19 residues. CDR3 coding DNA: TGTGCTAGCACCAAGTTGGTGGGTCAGGGGGCAAGGAGGGGAAACATTCAGTACTTC. Its translation: CASTKLVGQGARRGNIQYF.

The genes are TRBV18 and TRBJ2-7; 7 nucleotides match TRBD1. Losses at the gene ends were 3 bases for V and 2 bases for J; bases not matched to a gene: 10. Germline V gene sequence: CDR1 KGHSH, CDR2 LQKENI. CDR3 length: 16 amino acids. The CDR3 coding sequence is TGTGCCAGCTCACCCGGCTCCCATACAGGGGCCTACGAGCAGTACTTC. Protein: CASSPGSHTGAYEQYF. The variable domain in full, with the rest retrieved from reference TRBV18 and TRBJ2-7, is NAGVMQNPRHLVRRRGQEARLRCSPMKGHSHVYWYRQLPEEGLKFMVYLQKENIIDESGMPKERFSAEFPKEGPSILRIQQVVRGDSAAYFCASSPGSHTGAYEQYFGPGTRLTVT.

V and J are TRBV7-2 and TRBJ2-1; 10 bases map to TRBD2. The V gene end was trimmed by 3 bases and the J gene end by 6 bases; junction bases not matched to a gene: 11. The CDR3 loop spans 17 amino acids. Germline V CDR1 and CDR2: SGHTA, FQGNSA. CDR3 nucleotide sequence: TGTGCCAGCAGCTTCGCGACATCTAGCGGGGGAAGCAATGAGCAGTTCTTC. As protein: CASSFATSSGGSNEQFF.

The J gene is TRBJ1-2, the V gene TRBV25-1; tentative D call: TRBD1 (5 bases). The V gene lost 2 bases and the J gene lost 8 bases, with 18 bases spanning the gap. The CDR3 has 15 residues. Germline CDR1 and CDR2: MGHDK and SYGVNS. DNA for the CDR3: TGTGCCAGCAGTGAACCTGCAGGGCGCGGGGGAGGCTACACCTTC. Translating gives CASSEPAGRGGGYTF.

This chain connects TRBV11-1 to TRBJ1-1; D gene unclear. Germline CDR1 SGHAT, CDR2 FQDESV (reference sequence). This CDR3 has 15 residues. Trimming left V 8 bases short and J 3 bases short, with 19 bases between. The CDR3 reads CASGPHSGVYTEAFF. CDR3 nucleotide sequence: TGTGCCAGCGGACCCCATAGCGGGGTGTACACTGAAGCTTTCTTT.

CDR3 in amino acids: CSASSTGPLGQPQHF. The CDR3 DNA sequence: TGCAGTGCTAGTAGCACAGGGCCCTTGGGTCAGCCCCAGCATTTT. The rearrangement links TRBV20-1 to TRBJ1-5; a possible D gene is TRBD1 (6 bases). The V gene's germline CDR1 is DFQATT and CDR2 SNEGSKA (reference sequence). This CDR3 comprises 15 residues. Trimming took 3 bases from V and 6 from J, leaving 18 bases between them.

The gene calls are TRBV13 and TRBJ2-7, with TRBD2 identical over 15 bases. Germline V gives CDR1 PRHDT, CDR2 FYEKMQ (reference sequence). V gave up 5 bases and J gave up 4 bases; unmatched junction bases: 12. The CDR3 extends over 18 amino acids. The CDR3 here is CASSPRTSGGAKRYEQYF. The CDR3 nucleotides are TGTGCCAGCAGCCCCCGGACTAGCGGGGGGGCAAAGAGATACGAGCAGTACTTC.

The chain uses TRBV7-2 and TRBJ1-3; D is uncertain. The germline V and J ends were trimmed by 5 bases and 0 bases, with 14 bases remaining between them. This CDR3 region has 16 residues. Germline assignment: CDR1 SGHTA and CDR2 FQGNSA. The CDR3 nucleotides are TGTGCCAGCAGCAATCCGCCGAGGTCCTCTGGAAACACCATATATTTT. Residues: CASSNPPRSSGNTIYF.

The chain couples TRBV7-2 to TRBJ1-5, with TRBD1 as a possible D gene (6 bases). Trimming took off 4 bases at V and 6 bases at J, with 16 bases between the two ends. This CDR3 has 15 residues. Germline assignment: CDR1 SGHTA and CDR2 FQGNSA. The CDR3 region is CASSSLGGASQPQHF. In nucleotides, the CDR3 is TGTGCCAGCAGCTCCCTCGGGGGGGCTAGTCAGCCCCAGCATTTT.

The V call is TRBV7-2, the J call TRBJ2-7, with TRBD1 matching over 9 bases. V was clipped by 5 bases and J by 12 bases; unmatched bases: 11. The germline gives CDR1 SGHTA, CDR2 FQGNSA. CDR3 length: 13 residues. The CDR3 loop is CASSPGQGRNWYF. The DNA of the CDR3 is TGTGCCAGCAGCCCAGGACAGGGGAGGAACTGGTACTTC.

This chain connects TRBV15 to TRBJ2-2; 8 bases fit TRBD1. V lost 4 bases to trimming and J lost 5 bases; unmatched junction nucleotides: 3. The CDR3 loop spans 14 amino acids. Germline-derived CDR1 and CDR2 are LNHNV and YYDKDF (reference sequence). The CDR3 DNA sequence: TGTGCCACCAGCACAGGACAGGGAACCGGGGAGCTGTTTTTT. Translating it yields CATSTGQGTGELFF.

In nucleotides, the CDR3 is TGTGCCAGCAGCCTGCAGCGGGGGGGCTCCTACGAGCAGTACTTC. Protein sequence: CASSLQRGGSYEQYF. The genes are TRBV7-9 and TRBJ2-7, with TRBD2 identical over 10 bases. The CDR3 totals 15 residues. The germline CDR1 and CDR2 sequences are SEHNR and FQNEAQ (reference sequence). J was trimmed by 0 bases and V by 5 bases; bases with no gene match: 4.

This clone was observed a single time. This chain connects TRBV9 to TRBJ2-5; 10 bases map to TRBD1. The CDR3 totals 16 residues. From germline, CDR1 is SGDLS and CDR2 YYNGEE. With 4 bases clipped from V and 4 bases from J, the junction kept 10 bases outside the gene matches. CDR3 coding DNA: TGTGCCAGCAGCCCCTTGGTGGGACAGGGGTCAGAGACCCAGTACTTC. This codes for CASSPLVGQGSETQYF.